These 10 T cell receptor beta chains were all obtained from the same sample, sequenced in a study of cytomegalovirus exposure and HLA in healthy donors. This PCR relied on a set of 60 Vbeta primers and 13 Jbeta primers. This table comes from immunoSEQ multiplex PCR, and its TCRdb copy is limited to in-frame clones, with some not included. The sample shows around 80,000 clones, over 60% of them seen only once. The sequencing sample was made of PBMCs. Receptor source: a male donor in good health and CMV-seropositive.

The J gene is TRBJ2-2, the V gene TRBV2; possible D gene TRBD2, 5 bases. This CDR3 has 14 residues. The germline CDR1 and CDR2 sequences are SNHLY and FYNNEI. Trimming took 6 bases from V and 0 from J, leaving 8 bases between them. DNA for the CDR3: TGTGCCAGCAGAGGAGGAGCGAACACCGGGGAGCTGTTTTTT. As protein: CASRGGANTGELFF.

V is TRBV28 and J is TRBJ2-1; D possibly corresponds to TRBD2 (5 bases). CDR1 is MDHEN, CDR2 SYDVKM, per germline. The CDR3 has 14 residues. Trimming took off 2 bases at V and 9 bases at J, with 14 bases between the two ends. CDR3 residues: CASSLGPEGVEQFF. CDR3 nucleotide sequence: TGTGCCAGCAGTTTAGGGCCCGAGGGCGTTGAGCAGTTCTTC. The full variable domain, in which reference TRBV28 and TRBJ2-1 provide the parts outside the CDR3, is DVKVTQSSRYLVKRTGEKVFLECVQDMDHENMFWYRQDPGLGLRLIYFSYDVKMKEKGDIPEGYSVSREKKERFSLILESASTNQTSMYLCASSLGPEGVEQFFGPGTRLTVL.

DNA for the CDR3: TGTGCCAGCAGTGGAGGCAGGGGGAGGGAGACCCAGTACTTC. Protein: CASSGGRGRETQYF. The chain has TRBV6-1 and TRBJ2-5; tentative D call: TRBD1 (7 bases). V lost 4 bases, J lost 5 bases, and 14 bases lay in between. Germline lookup yields CDR1 MNHNS and CDR2 SASEGT. The CDR3 sequence is 14 residues long.

V gene TRBV2 combines with J gene TRBJ2-5; 8 nucleotides align to TRBD1. Germline V gene sequence: CDR1 SNHLY, CDR2 FYNNEI. This CDR3 contains 14 residues. With V trimmed by 8 bases and J by 5 bases, 10 bases remained unmatched. The CDR3 reads CASETQGAGETQYF. Written as DNA, the CDR3 is TGTGCCAGCGAGACTCAGGGGGCAGGGGAGACCCAGTACTTC.

This clone was seen a few times. V gene TRBV13 combines with J gene TRBJ2-7; no reliable D call. This CDR3 has 14 residues. V lost 0 bases to trimming and J lost 3 bases, with 9 bases between them. Germline loops: CDR1 PRHDT, CDR2 FYEKMQ (reference sequence). Here the CDR3 reads CASSLGVPDYEQYF. The CDR3 nucleotides are TGTGCCAGCAGCTTAGGCGTCCCAGACTACGAGCAGTACTTC.

The chain uses TRBV5-6 and TRBJ1-6; 7 nucleotides align to TRBD1. The CDR3 runs to 14 residues. Germline V gene lookup returns CDR1 SGHDT and CDR2 YYEEEE. With V trimmed by 4 bases and J by 10 bases, 8 bases remained unmatched. Here the CDR3 reads CASSPGTALSPLHF. The CDR3 coding sequence is TGTGCCAGCAGCCCCGGGACAGCCCTGTCACCCCTCCACTTT.

In its sample, this clone was seen once. This sequence joins TRBV10-3 and TRBJ2-7, with D perhaps matching TRBD1 (6 bases). Germline assignment: CDR1 ENHRY and CDR2 SYGVKD. The CDR3 covers 16 residues. Trimming took 4 bases from V and 0 from J, leaving 16 bases between them. CDR3 nucleotide sequence: TGTGCCATCAGTGGGGGTCCCGCGGACAGCTCCTACGAGCAGTACTTC. Protein sequence: CAISGGPADSSYEQYF.

V usage is TRBV4-1 and J usage is TRBJ1-2, with 7 bases identical to TRBD1. In germline, CDR1 is MGHRA, CDR2 YSYEKL. The length of the CDR3 is 12 residues. The CDR3 nucleotides are TGCGTCCGGGACAGCGAATTCTATGGCTACACCTTC. This sequence encodes CVRDSEFYGYTF.

This chain joins TRBV7-2 and TRBJ2-2; TRBD1 matches at 8 bases. Germline trimming cut 5 bases from V and 6 bases from J; bases unmatched to any gene: 8. The CDR3 has 15 amino acids. Germline V gives CDR1 SGHTA, CDR2 FQGNSA. CDR3 amino acids: CASSPTPGGPGELFF. CDR3 nucleotide sequence: TGTGCCAGCAGCCCGACTCCAGGGGGCCCCGGGGAGCTGTTTTTT. The full variable domain, completed using reference TRBV7-2 and TRBJ2-2, is GAGVSQSPSNKVTEKGKDVELRCDPISGHTALYWYRQSLGQGLEFLIYFQGNSAPDKSGLPSDRFSAERTGGSVSTLTIQRTQQEDSAVYLCASSPTPGGPGELFFGEGSRLTVL.

V and J are TRBV19 and TRBJ2-1; the match to TRBD2 covers 9 bases. With 0 bases clipped from V and 5 bases from J, the junction kept 11 bases outside the gene matches. In germline, CDR1 is LNHDA, CDR2 SQIVND (reference sequence). This CDR3 contains 18 residues. CDR3 region: CASSIESLAGTSHNEQFF. The CDR3 nucleotides are TGTGCCAGTAGTATAGAGAGTCTAGCGGGGACCAGCCACAATGAGCAGTTCTTC.